This TCR beta chain was obtained from a study of shared clonotypes between healthy human individuals. This CDR3 spans 14 amino acids. The V gene's germline CDR1 is MDHEN and CDR2 SYDVKM. Trimming cost V 4 bases and J 5 bases, with 14 bases left between them. In the source study's methods: Junction-only sequences produced by ImmunoSEQ had no quality scores, so filtering differed. TCRdb's table, derived via immunoSEQ multiplex PCR, lists solely in-frame clones and lacks some. Clone size and the V and J calls come from that table; the DNA yielded D and trimming. Of some 1,400,000 clones listed, approximately 97% are singletons. The split of CD4+ cells yielded CD45RA+ naive and CD45RA-negative memory subsets.

This receptor was identified in a man younger than 40 in good health. This chain uses TRBV28 with TRBJ1-2; D gene ambiguous. Sequenced: naive CD4+ T cells sorted from blood. The subset here: CD45RA+ positively selected. As DNA, the CDR3 is TGTGCCAGCAGTTCCAACCCCTCGGGGTATGGCTACACCTTC. Amino acids: CASSSNPSGYGYTF.